A single sample is the source of the 28 T cell receptor beta chains below, sequenced in a study of beta chain features in type 1 diabetes. Findings and caveats of the study: There was a moderate but significant shortening of TCRB CDR3s in all four CD4+ subsets of Type 1 diabetes patients.

As every portion of the isolated RNA was reverse transcribed, the sequencing read expressed TCRB transcripts. TCRdb's copy holds only in-frame clones and misses some; the assay was immunoSEQ multiplex PCR. The data show some 45,000 clones, 66% seen once. No antigen has been assigned to these receptors. Material for sequencing was Tregs from blood. All receptors come from a woman aged 18-29 years with type 1 diabetes.

In its sample, this clone was seen once. This rearrangement joins TRBV27 to TRBJ1-1; a weak D match, TRBD1 (5 bases). The CDR3 is made up of 15 amino acids. Germline CDR1 and CDR2: MNHEY and SMNVEV (reference sequence). Trimming removed 3 bases at V and 5 bases at J, with 16 bases between. The CDR3 reads CASSFQWQGRTEAFF. The DNA of the CDR3 is TGTGCCAGCAGTTTTCAATGGCAGGGTCGTACTGAAGCTTTCTTT.

V is TRBV6-1 and J is TRBJ1-1, with 8 nucleotides matching TRBD1. The trim removed 4 bases at V and 9 bases at J, leaving 7 bases unmatched. This CDR3 comprises 13 residues. CDR1 and CDR2 from the germline V gene are MNHNS and SASEGT. The CDR3 region is CASSVPGQGKAFF. The CDR3 region has the DNA TGTGCCAGCAGTGTCCCAGGACAGGGCAAAGCTTTCTTT.

V usage is TRBV27 and J usage is TRBJ2-1, with a possible D match to TRBD1 (6 bases). Germline V CDR1 and CDR2: MNHEY, SMNVEV (reference sequence). V gave up 5 bases and J gave up 12 bases, with 14 bases separating them. The CDR3 contains 12 residues. Here the CDR3 reads CASSPDRTGQFF. The CDR3 DNA sequence: TGTGCCAGCAGTCCAGACAGGACTGGGCAGTTCTTC.

This chain links TRBV7-2 with TRBJ2-3, with TRBD2 as a possible D gene (6 bases). V was clipped by 5 bases and J by 5 bases, with 14 bases between them. The CDR3 loop spans 14 amino acids. Germline lookup yields CDR1 SGHTA and CDR2 FQGNSA. The CDR3 here is CASSLQTSIDTQYF. CDR3 DNA: TGTGCCAGCAGCCTTCAGACTAGTATAGATACGCAGTATTTT.

The chain joins TRBV6-1 to TRBJ2-1; tentative D call: TRBD2 (6 bases). With 3 bases removed from V and 6 bases from J, the gap between germline ends came to 18 bases. Looked up from germline, CDR1 is MNHNS and CDR2 is SASEGT. The CDR3 has 16 amino acids. CDR3 in DNA: TGTGCCAGCAGTGATGAGGCTAGCGAACGTCGCAATGAGCAGTTCTTC. This codes for CASSDEASERRNEQFF.

Only one count was recorded for this clone. The chain links TRBV7-9 to TRBJ1-1, with a possible D match to TRBD1 (5 bases). CDR3 size: 14 residues. V was shortened by 2 bases and J by 3 bases, with 10 bases between the two germline ends. CDR1 and CDR2 from the germline V gene are SEHNR and FQNEAQ (reference sequence). As DNA, the CDR3 is TGTGCCAGCAGCTTAAGTCAGGGTTACACTGAAGCTTTCTTT. Its translation is CASSLSQGYTEAFF.

This clone was seen just once. V is TRBV7-3 and J is TRBJ1-1, with D possibly TRBD1 on 6 matching bases. There are 15 residues in the CDR3. Germline CDR1 SGHTA, CDR2 FQGTGA. Between the trimmed V and J ends, which lost 1 base and 4 bases, there was a span of 13 bases. The CDR3 DNA is TGTGCCAGCAGCTTAATTTCCAGGGGCGGCACTGAAGCTTTCTTT. It yields the protein CASSLISRGGTEAFF.

J is TRBJ2-3 and V is TRBV7-2; 7 bases match TRBD2. V gave up 3 bases and J gave up 7 bases; unmatched junction bases: 13. CDR1 is SGHTA and CDR2 is FQGNSA in the germline V gene. The CDR3 loop spans 16 amino acids. In DNA form, the CDR3 reads TGTGCCAGCAGCTTGGCGGCGGGGGTGCTCGGAAATACGCAGTATTTT. It specifies CASSLAAGVLGNTQYF.

There are a few counts of this clone. The chain carries TRBV7-2 and TRBJ2-3; 13 bases agree with TRBD2. V trimming: 5 bases; J trimming: 6 bases; junction bases outside the gene matches: 11. Germline-derived CDR1 and CDR2 are SGHTA and FQGNSA. The CDR3 is made up of 17 amino acids. The CDR3 nucleotides read TGTGCCAGCAGCCCCGGACTAGCGGGGGATTCAGGGGATACGCAGTATTTT. Translated, it gives CASSPGLAGDSGDTQYF.

This clone came up a few times. The gene calls are TRBV6-1 and TRBJ1-2; a possible D gene is TRBD1 (6 bases). From germline, CDR1 is MNHNS and CDR2 SASEGT. CDR3 length: 12 amino acids. V lost 9 bases and J 6 bases, leaving 14 bases between the germline ends. The CDR3 reads CASERGGNGYTF. CDR3 coding DNA: TGTGCCAGTGAAAGAGGGGGTAATGGCTACACCTTC.

The J gene is TRBJ2-1, the V gene TRBV18; TRBD2 agrees at 11 bases. This CDR3 region has 15 residues. Trimming took 2 bases from V and 5 from J; bases not matched to a gene: 2. In germline, CDR1 is KGHSH, CDR2 LQKENI. The CDR3 DNA is TGTGCCAGCTCACCATTACTAGCGGGGGACAATGAGCAGTTCTTC. Translation gives CASSPLLAGDNEQFF.

The J gene is TRBJ2-7, the V gene TRBV19, with TRBD1 matching over 10 bases. The germline CDR1 and CDR2 sequences are LNHDA and SQIVND (reference sequence). This CDR3 has 14 residues. With 6 bases clipped from V and 6 bases from J, the junction kept 8 bases outside the gene matches. The CDR3 loop is CASSQTGTGAEQYF. Here the CDR3 DNA reads TGTGCCAGTAGCCAAACCGGGACAGGGGCCGAGCAGTACTTC. Full variable domain (outside the CDR3, taken from reference TRBV19 and TRBJ2-7): DGGITQSPKYLFRKEGQNVTLSCEQNLNHDAMYWYRQDPGQGLRLIYYSQIVNDFQKGDIAEGYSVSREKKESFPLTVTSAQKNPTAFYLCASSQTGTGAEQYFGPGTRLTVT.

This clone turned up a few times. V usage is TRBV30 and J usage is TRBJ2-7; 7 nucleotides align to TRBD1. The CDR3 is 18 amino acids. The germline gives CDR1 GTSNPN, CDR2 SVGIG (reference sequence). V trimming: 2 bases; J trimming: 4 bases; junction bases outside the gene matches: 20. CDR3 bases: TGTGCCTGGAGTACTGAAATGAATCGGGACAGAAAACCATACGAGCAGTACTTC. As protein: CAWSTEMNRDRKPYEQYF.

This chain's CDR3 is CASSDAGRGYGYTF. In nucleotides, the CDR3 is TGTGCCAGCAGTGACGCGGGCCGAGGGTATGGCTACACCTTC. This chain uses TRBV25-1 with TRBJ1-2; D is unresolved. The germline gives CDR1 MGHDK, CDR2 SYGVNS. The CDR3 sequence is 14 residues long. V lost 3 bases, J lost 5 bases, and 13 bases lay in between.

The sample holds a few counts of this clone. The rearrangement links TRBV7-8 to TRBJ2-5; D gene ambiguous. The germline CDR1 and CDR2 sequences are SGHVS and FQNEAQ. CDR3 length equals 12 residues. V lost 2 bases to trimming and J lost 2 bases, with 3 bases between them. The CDR3 loop is CASSLQQETQYF. The CDR3, as DNA: TGTGCCAGCAGCTTACAACAAGAGACCCAGTACTTC.

This chain joins TRBV7-2 and TRBJ2-3; D perhaps matches TRBD2 (6 bases). The CDR3 spans 15 residues. V lost 4 bases, J lost 2 bases, and 13 bases lay in between. CDR1 and CDR2 (germline): SGHTA, FQGNSA. The CDR3 protein is CASSSRRTNTDTQYF. DNA of the CDR3: TGTGCCAGCAGCTCAAGGCGGACTAACACAGATACGCAGTATTTT.

This clone has a single count. This chain joins TRBV5-1 and TRBJ2-6; 12 bases align to TRBD2. Germline assignment: CDR1 SGHRS and CDR2 YFSETQ. Germline trimming cut 4 bases from V and 3 bases from J; bases unmatched to any gene: 5. The CDR3 runs 17 residues. The CDR3 DNA sequence: TGCGCCAGCAGCATGACTAGCGGGAGACTTGGGGCCAACGTCCTGACTTTC. This encodes CASSMTSGRLGANVLTF.

The chain couples TRBV7-9 to TRBJ2-1; no clear D gene. The V and J ends lost 5 bases and 9 bases respectively, with 8 bases between them. This CDR3 comprises 11 residues. Looked up from germline, CDR1 is SEHNR and CDR2 is FQNEAQ (reference sequence). CDR3 region: CASSTVIEQFF. The CDR3 bases are TGTGCCAGCAGCACTGTCATTGAGCAGTTCTTC.

This chain connects TRBV6-6 to TRBJ2-7; D is unclear. V lost 4 bases and J 6 bases, leaving 16 bases between the germline ends. Looked up from germline, CDR1 is MNHNY and CDR2 is SVGAGI (reference sequence). The CDR3 runs to 14 residues. CDR3 nucleotides: TGTGCCAGCAGTTCCCGCGTATACGGCGGCGAGCAGTACTTC. Protein: CASSSRVYGGEQYF.

This clone turned up a few times. The V gene is TRBV27, the J gene TRBJ2-7, with 9 bases identical to TRBD1. V lost 6 bases and J lost 1; bases outside the gene matches: 10. The CDR3 is 16 residues long. Looked up from germline, CDR1 is MNHEY and CDR2 is SMNVEV (reference sequence). The CDR3 is CASSPPPDRGSYEQYF. The CDR3 DNA sequence: TGTGCCAGCAGCCCCCCCCCGGACAGGGGTTCCTACGAGCAGTACTTC.

A remark on this clone: The germline gene is not matched at one end of the junction; a read error may be the cause. The genes are TRBV6-1 and TRBJ1-2, with 9 nucleotides matching TRBD1. The CDR3 runs to 10 residues. Per the germline V gene, CDR1 is MNHNS and CDR2 is SASEGT. The chain's CDR3 is CATGQGNNAF. The CDR3 bases are TGTGCCACTGGACAGGGGAATAACGCCTTC.

V and J are TRBV4-3 and TRBJ1-4; D not certain. Trimming pared 1 base from V and 8 bases from J, leaving 11 bases between. The length of the CDR3 is 14 residues. Germline-derived CDR1 and CDR2 are LGHNA and YSLEER. The CDR3 is CASSQAVGWEKLFF. The CDR3 coding sequence is TGCGCCAGCAGCCAAGCCGTCGGTTGGGAAAAACTGTTTTTT.

The CDR3 sequence is CASSLGGTVDRGTLHF. Written as DNA, the CDR3 is TGCGCCAGCAGCTTGGGAGGGACAGTAGACCGAGGGACCCTCCACTTT. The chain has TRBV5-1 and TRBJ1-6; 7 bases match TRBD1. Germline lookup yields CDR1 SGHRS and CDR2 YFSETQ. This CDR3 is built from 16 residues. Trimming removed 0 bases from V and 14 bases from J; junction bases left unmatched: 14. The full variable domain, in which reference TRBV5-1 and TRBJ1-6 provide the parts outside the CDR3, is KAGVTQTPRYLIKTRGQQVTLSCSPISGHRSVSWYQQTPGQGLQFLFEYFSETQRNKGNFPGRFSGRQFSNSRSEMNVSTLELGDSALYLCASSLGGTVDRGTLHFGNGTRLTVT.

This chain uses TRBV6-1 with TRBJ1-5; 8 positions agree with TRBD1. This CDR3 is 13 amino acids long. From germline, CDR1 is MNHNS and CDR2 SASEGT. V lost 7 bases to trimming and J lost 5 bases; unmatched junction nucleotides: 4. CDR3 loop: CASTRQGHQPQHF. CDR3 in DNA: TGTGCCAGCACCCGACAGGGGCATCAGCCCCAGCATTTT.

The V and J genes are TRBV29-1 and TRBJ2-7, with D possibly TRBD2 on 6 matching bases. The CDR3 is made up of 12 amino acids. V gave up 4 bases and J gave up 12 bases, with 19 bases separating them. Germline CDR1 reads SQVTM; CDR2 reads ANQGSEA. The CDR3 spells CSVALGGGTRYF. In DNA, the CDR3 is TGCAGCGTTGCCCTCGGGGGAGGTACACGGTACTTC.

The J gene is TRBJ2-7, the V gene TRBV27, with 12 bases lining up with TRBD1. CDR3 length: 16 residues. Germline loops: CDR1 MNHEY, CDR2 SMNVEV (reference sequence). V was clipped by 6 bases and J by 3 bases; unmatched bases: 9. The CDR3 sequence is CASRSGTGGVNYEQYF. For the CDR3, the DNA is TGTGCCAGCAGGAGCGGGACAGGGGGCGTAAACTACGAGCAGTACTTC.

This clone has more than one count but fewer than ten. The CDR3, as DNA: TGTGCCAGCAGTACCCTAAACAGTGGCAATCAGCCCCAGCATTTT. Its translation: CASSTLNSGNQPQHF. The chain employs TRBV28 and TRBJ1-5; D is uncertain. CDR1 is MDHEN and CDR2 is SYDVKM in the germline V gene. Trimming pared 5 bases from V and 2 bases from J, leaving 13 bases between. The CDR3 spans 15 residues.

This clone has just a few counts. The chain carries TRBV7-9 and TRBJ2-3; 12 bases match TRBD2. The CDR3 covers 16 residues. V lost 4 bases and J lost 5; bases outside the gene matches: 7. The germline V gene has CDR1 SEHNR and CDR2 FQNEAQ (reference sequence). The DNA for the CDR3 is TGTGCCAGCAGCTCCTCTAGCGGGAGGGAGAAAGATACGCAGTATTTT. It is translated as CASSSSSGREKDTQYF.